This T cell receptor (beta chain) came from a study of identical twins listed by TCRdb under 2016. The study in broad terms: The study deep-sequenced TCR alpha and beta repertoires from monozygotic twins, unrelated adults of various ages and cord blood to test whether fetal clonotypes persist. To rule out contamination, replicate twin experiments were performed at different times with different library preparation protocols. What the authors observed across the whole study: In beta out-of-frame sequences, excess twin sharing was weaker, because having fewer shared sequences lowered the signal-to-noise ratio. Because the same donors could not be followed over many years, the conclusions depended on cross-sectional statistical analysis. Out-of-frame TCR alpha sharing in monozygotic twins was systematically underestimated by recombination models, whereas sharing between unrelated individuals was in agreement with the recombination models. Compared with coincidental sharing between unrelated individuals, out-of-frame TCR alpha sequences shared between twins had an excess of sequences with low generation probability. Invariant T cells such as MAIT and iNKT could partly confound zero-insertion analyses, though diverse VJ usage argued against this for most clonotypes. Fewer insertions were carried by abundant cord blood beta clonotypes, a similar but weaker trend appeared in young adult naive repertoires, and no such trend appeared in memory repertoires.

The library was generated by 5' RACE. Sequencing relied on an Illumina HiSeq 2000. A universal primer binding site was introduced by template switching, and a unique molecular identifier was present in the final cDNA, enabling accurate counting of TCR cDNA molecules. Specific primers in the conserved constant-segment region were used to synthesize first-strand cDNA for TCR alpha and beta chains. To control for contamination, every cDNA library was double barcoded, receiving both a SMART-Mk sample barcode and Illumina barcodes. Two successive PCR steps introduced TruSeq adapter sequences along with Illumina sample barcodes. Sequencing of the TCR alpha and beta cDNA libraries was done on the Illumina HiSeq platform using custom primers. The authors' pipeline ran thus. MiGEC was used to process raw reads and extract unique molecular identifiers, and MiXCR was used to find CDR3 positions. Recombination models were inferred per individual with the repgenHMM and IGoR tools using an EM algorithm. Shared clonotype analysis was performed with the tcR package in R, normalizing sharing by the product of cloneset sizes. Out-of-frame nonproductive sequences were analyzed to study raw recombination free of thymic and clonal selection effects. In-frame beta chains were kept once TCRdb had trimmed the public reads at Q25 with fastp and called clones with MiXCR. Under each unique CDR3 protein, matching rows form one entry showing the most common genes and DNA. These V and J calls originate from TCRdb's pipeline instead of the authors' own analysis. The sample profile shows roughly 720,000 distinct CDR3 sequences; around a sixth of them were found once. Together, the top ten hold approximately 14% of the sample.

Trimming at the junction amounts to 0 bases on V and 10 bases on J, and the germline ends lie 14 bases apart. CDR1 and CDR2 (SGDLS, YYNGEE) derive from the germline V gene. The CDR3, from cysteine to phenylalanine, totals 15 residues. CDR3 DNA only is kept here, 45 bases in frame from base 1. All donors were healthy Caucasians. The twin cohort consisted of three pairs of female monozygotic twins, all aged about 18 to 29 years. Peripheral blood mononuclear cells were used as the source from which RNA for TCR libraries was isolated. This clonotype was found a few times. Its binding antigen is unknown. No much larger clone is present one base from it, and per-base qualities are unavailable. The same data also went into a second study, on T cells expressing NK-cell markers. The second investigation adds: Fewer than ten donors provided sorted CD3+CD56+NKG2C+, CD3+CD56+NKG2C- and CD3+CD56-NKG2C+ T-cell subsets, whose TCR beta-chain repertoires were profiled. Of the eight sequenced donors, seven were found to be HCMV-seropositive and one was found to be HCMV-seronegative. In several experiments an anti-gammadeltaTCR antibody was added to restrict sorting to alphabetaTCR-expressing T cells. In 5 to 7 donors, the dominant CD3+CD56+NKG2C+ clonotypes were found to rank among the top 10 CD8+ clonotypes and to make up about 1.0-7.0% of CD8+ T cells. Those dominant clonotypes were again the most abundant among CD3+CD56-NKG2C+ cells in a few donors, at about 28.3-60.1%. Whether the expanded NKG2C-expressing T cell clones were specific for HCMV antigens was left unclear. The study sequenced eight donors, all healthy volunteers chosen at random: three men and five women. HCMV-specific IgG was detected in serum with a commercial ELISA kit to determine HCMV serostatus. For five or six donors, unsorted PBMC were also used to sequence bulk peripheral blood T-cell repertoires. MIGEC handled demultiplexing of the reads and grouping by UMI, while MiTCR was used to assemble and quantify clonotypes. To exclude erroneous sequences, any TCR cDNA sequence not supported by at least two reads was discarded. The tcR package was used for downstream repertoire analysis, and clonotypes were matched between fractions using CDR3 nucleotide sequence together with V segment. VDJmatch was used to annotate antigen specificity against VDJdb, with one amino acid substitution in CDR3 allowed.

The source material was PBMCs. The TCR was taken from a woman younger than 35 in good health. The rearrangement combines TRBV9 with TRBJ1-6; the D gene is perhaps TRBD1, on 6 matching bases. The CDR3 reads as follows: CASSVGGRPGSPLHF. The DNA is TGTGCCAGCAGCGTAGGGGGGCGCCCAGGGTCACCCCTCCACTTT.